The clone carrying this T cell receptor beta chain occurred a few times. With 6 bases clipped from V and 1 base from J, the junction kept 5 bases outside the gene matches. CDR3 length equals 15 residues. Per the germline V gene, CDR1 is LNHDA and CDR2 is SQIVND (reference sequence). TCRdb re-called the 5' RACE reads with MiXCR, one entry per CDR3 protein. This table has about 530,000 distinct CDR3 sequences, about 22% appearing once. The sample comes from a study of identical twins. Another study also made use of these data, one on yellow fever vaccine responses in identical twins.

V is TRBV19 and J is TRBJ2-3; the match to TRBD1 covers 9 bases. The receptor's source is a woman under 30 in good health. The sample comprised CD4+ T cells sorted from blood. CDR3 loop: CASSRTGVGTDTQYF. DNA for the CDR3: TGTGCCAGTAGCAGGACAGGGGTAGGCACAGATACGCAGTATTTT.